A selection of T cell receptor beta chains follows, all from one sample in a study of human T cells and chemical hapten exposure. MiXCR, applied by TCRdb to the RACE reads, yields one record per CDR3 protein. The sample lists about 360,000 distinct CDR3 sequences, around 4.8% occurring once. The sequenced sample was whole blood, obtained in connection with sensitization to the hapten diphenylcyclopropenone (DPC). The source of these receptors is a woman in her forties or fifties with alopecia areata. Some clones in this sample may be carry-over from other donors' samples. The CDR3 runs from the conserved cysteine through the conserved F or W. Each record gives: D gene, J gene, clone size, V gene, CDR3 protein, CDR3 DNA. A D gene is named only where the DNA matches it firmly. Expanded clones are given a class, and other clones once, few, many or no size at all.

>NA|TRBJ1-2|many|TRBV12-3/TRBV12-4
CASSPGTVYGYTF
TGTGCCAGCAGTCCCGGGACCGTATATGGCTACACCTTC
>NA|TRBJ2-1|many|TRBV15
CATSRDKTAMDEQFF
TGTGCCACCAGCAGAGATAAAACGGCTATGGATGAGCAGTTCTTC
>TRBD1|TRBJ1-1|NA|TRBV9
CASSPTGGSTEAFF
TGTGCCAGCAGCCCGACAGGGGGGAGTACTGAAGCTTTCTTT
>NA|TRBJ1-2|NA|TRBV6-1
CASSLKGALDGYTF
TGTGCCAGCAGTTTAAAAGGGGCTTTGGATGGCTACACCTTC
>TRBD2|TRBJ2-3|few|TRBV5-1
CASSPGLEADTQYF
TGCGCCAGCAGCCCCGGACTAGAAGCAGATACGCAGTATTTT
>NA|TRBJ2-5|NA|TRBV28
CASSFFGAPGQETQYF
TGTGCCAGCAGTTTCTTCGGGGCCCCTGGTCAAGAGACCCAGTACTTC
>TRBD2|TRBJ2-3|many|TRBV7-2
CASSPLAGGRDTQYF
TGTGCCAGCAGCCCGCTGGCGGGAGGGCGAGATACGCAGTATTTT
>TRBD2|TRBJ2-7|many|TRBV7-9
CASSSYRGGGPDEQYF
TGTGCCAGCAGCTCTTACCGCGGGGGAGGTCCGGACGAGCAGTACTTC
>TRBD2|TRBJ2-3|few|TRBV20-1
CSARSPGLAGATSTDTQYF
TGCAGTGCTAGGAGTCCGGGACTAGCGGGGGCAACTAGCACAGATACGCAGTATTTT
>NA|TRBJ1-1|NA|TRBV29-1
CSVEGGADTEAFF
TGCAGCGTTGAAGGTGGGGCCGACACTGAAGCTTTCTTT
>TRBD2|TRBJ2-1|NA|TRBV19
CASSPGTSGPVGEQFF
TGTGCCAGTAGTCCCGGGACTAGCGGGCCCGTCGGCGAGCAGTTCTTC
>NA|TRBJ2-2|few|TRBV6-5
CASRWAEVSGELFF
TGTGCCAGCAGGTGGGCGGAGGTGTCCGGGGAGCTGTTTTTT